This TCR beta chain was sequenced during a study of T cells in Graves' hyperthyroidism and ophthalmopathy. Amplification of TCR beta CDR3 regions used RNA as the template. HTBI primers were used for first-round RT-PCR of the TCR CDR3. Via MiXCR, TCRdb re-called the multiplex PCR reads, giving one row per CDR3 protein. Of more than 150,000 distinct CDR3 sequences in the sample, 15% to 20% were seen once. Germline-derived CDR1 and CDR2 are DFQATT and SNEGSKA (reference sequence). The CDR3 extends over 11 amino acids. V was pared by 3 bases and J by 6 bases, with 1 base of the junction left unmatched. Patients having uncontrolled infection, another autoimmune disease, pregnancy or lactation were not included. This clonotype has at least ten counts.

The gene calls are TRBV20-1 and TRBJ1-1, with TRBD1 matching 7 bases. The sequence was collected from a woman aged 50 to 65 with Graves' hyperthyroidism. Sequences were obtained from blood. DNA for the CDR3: TGCAGTGCTAGTGACAGGGCTGAAGCTTTCTTT. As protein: CSASDRAEAFF.